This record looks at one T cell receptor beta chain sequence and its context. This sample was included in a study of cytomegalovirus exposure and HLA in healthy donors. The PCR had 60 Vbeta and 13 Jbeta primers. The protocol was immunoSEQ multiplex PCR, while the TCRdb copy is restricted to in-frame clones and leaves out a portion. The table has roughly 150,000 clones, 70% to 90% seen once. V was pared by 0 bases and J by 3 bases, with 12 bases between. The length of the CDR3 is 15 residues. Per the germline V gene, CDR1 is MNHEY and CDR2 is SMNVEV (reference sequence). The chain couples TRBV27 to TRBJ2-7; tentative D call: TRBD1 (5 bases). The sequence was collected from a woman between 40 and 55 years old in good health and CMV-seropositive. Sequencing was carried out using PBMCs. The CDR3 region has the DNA TGTGCCAGCAGTTTATCGAATGGGGCCCTCTACGAGCAGTACTTC. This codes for CASSLSNGALYEQYF.